What follows are 18 T cell receptor beta chains derived from one specimen sequenced in a study of blood T cell repertoires in COVID-19. Generated by immunoSEQ multiplex PCR, the TCRdb table keeps only in-frame clones and is missing some. The table records 250,000 or so clones, about nine tenths of them present only once. The sample consisted of PBMCs or T cells enriched from blood (not recorded which). These TCRs come from a man in his forties who had recovered from COVID-19.

The gene calls are TRBV4-3 and TRBJ2-6, with D possibly being TRBD2 (5 bases). Between the trimmed V and J ends, which lost 0 bases and 2 bases, there was a span of 11 bases. Germline values: CDR1 LGHNA, CDR2 YSLEER. The CDR3 consists of 17 residues. CDR3: CASSQEEAGAGANVLTF. The CDR3 DNA sequence: TGCGCCAGCAGCCAAGAGGAGGCCGGAGCTGGGGCCAACGTCCTGACTTTC.

The chain has TRBV30 and TRBJ2-2, with D possibly TRBD2 on 6 matching bases. In germline, CDR1 is GTSNPN, CDR2 SVGIG (reference sequence). Trimming left V 2 bases short and J 8 bases short, with 12 bases between. The CDR3 is 13 residues long. The CDR3 DNA reads TGTGCCTGGAGTCCTAACCTAGCGGGGGAGCTGTTTTTT. Translation gives CAWSPNLAGELFF. Full variable domain (rest looked up from reference TRBV30 and TRBJ2-2): SQTIHQWPATLVQPVGSPLSLECTVEGTSNPNLYWYRQAAGRGLQLLFYSVGIGQISSEVPQNLSASRPQDRQFILSSKKLLLSDSGFYLCAWSPNLAGELFFGEGSRLTVL.

This clone was seen only once. The rearrangement links TRBV11-2 to TRBJ1-1, with unresolved D. The CDR3 extends over 12 amino acids. V lost 7 bases to trimming and J lost 3 bases, with 9 bases between them. The germline CDR1 and CDR2 sequences are SGHAT and FQNNGV. Here the CDR3 reads CASTSGYTEAFF. In nucleotides, the CDR3 is TGTGCCAGCACCTCGGGATACACTGAAGCTTTCTTT. The full variable domain, with the rest looked up from reference TRBV11-2 and TRBJ1-1, is EAGVAQSPRYKIIEKRQSVAFWCNPISGHATLYWYQQILGQGPKLLIQFQNNGVVDDSQLPKDRFSAERLKGVDSTLKIQPAKLEDSAVYLCASTSGYTEAFFGQGTRLTVV.

The rearrangement links TRBV6-1 to TRBJ1-1; the match to TRBD1 covers 8 bases. CDR3 length equals 15 residues. V was pared by 2 bases and J by 3 bases, with 5 bases of the junction left unmatched. Germline V gives CDR1 MNHNS, CDR2 SASEGT. DNA for the CDR3: TGTGCCAGCAGTGAAACAGGGGGGGAGTACACTGAAGCTTTCTTT. Protein: CASSETGGEYTEAFF.

This chain links TRBV28 with TRBJ1-2; a possible D gene is TRBD1 (5 bases). Trimming stripped 7 bases from V and 6 bases from J, with 15 bases between. The germline gives CDR1 MDHEN, CDR2 SYDVKM. The CDR3 extends over 13 amino acids. DNA of the CDR3: TGTGCCAGCACTGAACAACGGGGGAATGGCTACACCTTC. It specifies CASTEQRGNGYTF.

The rearrangement links TRBV28 to TRBJ1-6, with TRBD1 matching over 10 bases. The CDR3 is 17 amino acids. Germline V gene data show CDR1 as MDHEN and CDR2 as SYDVKM. V lost 5 bases and J lost 7; bases outside the gene matches: 11. The CDR3 coding sequence is TGTGCCAGCAGTCCACGACAGGGGGCGCGAGTGAATTCACCCCTCCACTTT. It specifies CASSPRQGARVNSPLHF.

This clone has more than one count but fewer than ten. The gene calls are TRBV30 and TRBJ1-5; 8 bases line up with TRBD1. The ends lost 6 bases at V and 7 bases at J; junction bases unmatched: 8. CDR3 length equals 13 residues. Germline-derived CDR1 and CDR2 are GTSNPN and SVGIG (reference sequence). The CDR3 bases are TGTGCCTGTGAAGGACAGGGAGTCCAGCCCCAGCATTTT. This codes for CACEGQGVQPQHF.

The genes are TRBV7-9 and TRBJ1-2, with 7 bases identical to TRBD1. The CDR3 has 15 amino acids. Germline CDR1 SEHNR, CDR2 FQNEAQ (reference sequence). J lost 7 bases, V lost 5 bases, and 13 bases had no gene match. The CDR3 protein is CASSPTLQGFLGYTF. In DNA form, the CDR3 reads TGTGCCAGCAGCCCGACACTACAGGGGTTTCTTGGCTACACCTTC. The entire variable domain, with the rest obtained from reference TRBV7-9 and TRBJ1-2, is as follows: DTGVSQNPRHKITKRGQNVTFRCDPISEHNRLYWYRQTLGQGPEFLTYFQNEAQLEKSRLLSDRFSAERPKGSFSTLEIQRTEQGDSAMYLCASSPTLQGFLGYTFGSGTRLTVV.

The V gene is TRBV6-5, the J gene TRBJ2-7, with TRBD1 matching 9 bases. The CDR3 runs to 15 residues. Germline CDR1 is MNHEY and CDR2 is SVGAGI. The ends lost 5 bases at V and 3 bases at J; junction bases unmatched: 8. CDR3 sequence: CASSPTRTGVYEQYF. The CDR3 DNA is TGTGCCAGCAGTCCAACCCGGACAGGGGTCTACGAGCAGTACTTC.

The V and J genes are TRBV2 and TRBJ2-3; 9 nucleotides agree with TRBD2. CDR3 length: 15 residues. Trimming at V came to 6 bases and at J to 2 bases, leaving 6 bases not matched to a gene. Germline CDR1 SNHLY, CDR2 FYNNEI. CDR3 in DNA: TGTGCCAGCAGCACTAGCGGGCCTTACACAGATACGCAGTATTTT. It encodes CASSTSGPYTDTQYF.

This clone was seen only once. This sequence joins TRBV30 and TRBJ1-5; the D is unclear. Germline V gene sequence: CDR1 GTSNPN, CDR2 SVGIG (reference sequence). V gave up 2 bases and J gave up 2 bases, with 19 bases separating them. The CDR3 has 17 residues. The CDR3 coding sequence is TGTGCCTGGAGTATTGGCGGGAATTTCCGGGGCAATCAGCCCCAGCATTTT. It encodes CAWSIGGNFRGNQPQHF.

The chain recombines TRBV27 with TRBJ2-2; 9 nucleotides match TRBD2. The germline CDR1 and CDR2 sequences are MNHEY and SMNVEV (reference sequence). This CDR3 spans 14 amino acids. V shed 6 bases, J shed 4 bases, and the junction held 3 bases outside the gene matches. The CDR3 spells CASSGLASTGELFF. The DNA for the CDR3 is TGTGCCAGCAGCGGACTAGCGAGCACCGGGGAGCTGTTTTTT.

The V call is TRBV27, the J call TRBJ2-3, with D possibly matching TRBD2 (5 bases). V was clipped by 5 bases and J by 0 bases, with 12 bases between them. This CDR3 spans 15 amino acids. CDR1 and CDR2 from the germline V gene are MNHEY and SMNVEV (reference sequence). In DNA, the CDR3 is TGTGCCAGCAGTGCCGGCGGGTTGAGCACAGATACGCAGTATTTT. Translated: CASSAGGLSTDTQYF.

V gene TRBV3-1 (or the pseudogene TRBV3-2) combines with J gene TRBJ1-1; D is uncertain. The length of the CDR3 is 13 residues. V lost 7 bases, J lost 0 bases, and 9 bases lay in between. In germline, CDR1 is LGHDT, CDR2 YNNKEL (reference sequence). The CDR3 DNA is TGTGCCAGCACGTCGGGGATGAACACTGAAGCTTTCTTT. Translation gives CASTSGMNTEAFF.

The V and J genes are TRBV5-6 and TRBJ1-1, with D hard to call. Trimming removed 0 bases from V and 1 base from J, with 10 bases in between. This CDR3 spans 15 amino acids. The germline CDR1 and CDR2 sequences are SGHDT and YYEEEE. CDR3 nucleotides: TGTGCCAGCAGCTTGGACCGGGGATGGAACACTGAAGCTTTCTTT. Its protein is CASSLDRGWNTEAFF.

The chain uses TRBV28 and TRBJ1-4; 11 nucleotides agree with TRBD1. Germline CDR1 MDHEN, CDR2 SYDVKM. CDR3 length: 14 amino acids. V lost 6 bases, J lost 6 bases, and 3 bases stayed unmatched. CDR3 sequence: CASSLGQGDEKLFF. CDR3 DNA sequence: TGTGCCAGCAGCCTGGGACAGGGGGATGAAAAACTGTTTTTT.

This chain links TRBV21-1 with TRBJ1-2; the tabulated D call, TRBD1, remains unverified against the DNA. TRBV21-1 is a pseudogene segment. This CDR3 has 15 amino acids. In DNA form, the CDR3 reads TGTGCCAGCAGCAAAGGAGGAGCAGGGGTCCATGGCTACACCTTC. Protein sequence: CASSKGGAGVHGYTF.

V gene TRBV3-1 (or the pseudogene TRBV3-2) combines with J gene TRBJ2-7; D possibly corresponds to TRBD1 (6 bases). Looked up from germline, CDR1 is LGHDT and CDR2 is YNNKEL (reference sequence). Trimming removed 5 bases at V and 6 bases at J, with 14 bases between. The CDR3 sequence is 13 residues long. The DNA of the CDR3 is TGTGCCAGCAGCTACAGGGTGTCGGGCGAGCAGTACTTC. Translated, it gives CASSYRVSGEQYF.